This T cell receptor beta chain was captured by sequencing in a study of blood T cells in healthy people across ages. Study outcomes and limitations: Leaving the PBMCs unsorted stopped any conclusive comparison of naive versus antigen-experienced cells.

In terms of origin and age, donors were healthy Caucasian individuals from Russia aged about 6 to 95. No fewer than 5.5 micrograms of total RNA were isolated from every sample. The V end was cut by 1 base, the J end by 2 bases, with 17 bases between. Germline values: CDR1 LNHNV, CDR2 YYDKDF (reference sequence). The CDR3 covers 17 residues. This clonotype was detected only a few times. Its cognate antigen is unknown. The second PCR ran roughly 6 to 11 cycles with a sample-barcoded 5' primer and J-beta primers. TCRdb reprocessed the 5' RACE reads via MiXCR and lists one record per CDR3 protein. The data show approximately 1,700,000 distinct CDR3 sequences, 30% to 40% seen once.

The chain is built from TRBV15 and TRBJ2-5; tentatively, D is TRBD2 (5 bases). This TCR was recovered from a human donor in good health. Source material: blood. As DNA, the CDR3 is TGTGCCACCAGCAGAGTTCTCGGGCGGGTACTACAAGAGACCCAGTACTTC. Its translation: CATSRVLGRVLQETQYF. Full variable domain (missing parts from reference TRBV15 and TRBJ2-5): DAMVIQNPRYQVTQFGKPVTLSCSQTLNHNVMYWYQQKSSQAPKLLFHYYDKDFNNEADTPDNFQSRRPNTSFCFLDIRSPGLGDTAMYLCATSRVLGRVLQETQYFGPGTRLLVL.